The 17 T cell receptor beta chains below come from one sample, sequenced in a study of T cells in Graves' hyperthyroidism and ophthalmopathy. RNA transcripts served as the template for amplifying TCR beta CDR3 regions. The study used the HTBI primer set for a first-round RT-PCR of the TCR CDR3. TCRdb reprocessed the multiplex PCR reads via MiXCR and lists one record per CDR3 protein. The sample lists hundreds of thousands of distinct CDR3 sequences; over 35% were seen once. The sample was blood. The receptors derive from a woman between 40 and 55 years old with Graves' hyperthyroidism.

About this clonotype: This may be a read error, as it is one base from a much larger clone. This sequence joins TRBV7-4 and TRBJ1-6; no clear D gene. The germline V gene has CDR1 SGHVT and CDR2 SQSDAQ. CDR3 length: 15 amino acids. V lost 5 bases and J 9 bases, leaving 17 bases between the germline ends. Here the CDR3 DNA reads TGTGCCAGCAGCGTAGGTCCCCTAGAAGGTTCACCCCTCCACTTT. It is translated as CASSVGPLEGSPLHF.

This clonotype was picked up many times. V is TRBV20-1 and J is TRBJ2-7, with 8 bases identical to TRBD1. Germline V CDR1 and CDR2: DFQATT, SNEGSKA (reference sequence). CDR3 length: 13 residues. After removal of 6 bases from V and 4 bases from J, the junction contained 8 bases not matched to a gene. The CDR3 loop is CSAQDRVPYEQYF. CDR3 DNA sequence: TGCAGTGCACAGGACAGGGTGCCGTACGAGCAGTACTTC.

Concerning this clonotype: This may stem from a read error, because a much larger clone lies one nucleotide away. The chain has TRBV29-1 and TRBJ2-2, with D possibly TRBD2 on 6 matching bases. CDR1 SQVTM and CDR2 ANQGSEA come from the germline V gene. This CDR3 is built from 15 residues. CDR3: CSVERLDSNTGGLFF. The CDR3 coding sequence is TGCAGCGTTGAAAGGTTGGATTCGAACACCGGGGGGCTGTTTTTT.

The rearrangement joins TRBV9 to TRBJ1-2; D is undetermined. This CDR3 region has 12 residues. Trimming removed 4 bases at V and 8 bases at J, with 12 bases between. CDR1 is SGDLS, CDR2 YYNGEE, per germline. CDR3 DNA sequence: TGTGCCAGCAGCCAAGCTGATACGGGCTACACCTTC. Translation: CASSQADTGYTF.

The chain uses TRBV29-1 and TRBJ2-1, with a weak D call TRBD2 (5 bases). The CDR3 length is 15 residues. Looked up from germline, CDR1 is SQVTM and CDR2 is ANQGSEA. The V and J ends lost 8 bases and 7 bases respectively, with 24 bases between them. CDR3 sequence reads: CSTKSFRGTGNEQFF. In DNA form, the CDR3 reads TGCAGCACCAAATCTTTCCGGGGTACGGGGAATGAGCAGTTCTTC.

The CDR3 DNA sequence: TGTGCCAGCAGTGCCTCGACAGGGGCCCGCTTGACCCAGTACTTC. Translated, it gives CASSASTGARLTQYF. The V gene is TRBV28, the J gene TRBJ2-5; 8 positions agree with TRBD1. Germline trimming cut 5 bases from V and 7 bases from J; bases unmatched to any gene: 12. Germline V CDR1 and CDR2: MDHEN, SYDVKM. The CDR3 has 15 amino acids.

As regards this clonotype: A much larger clone lies one base from this, so it may be a read error. The gene calls are TRBV7-2 and TRBJ1-2; D ambiguous. The CDR3 length is 13 residues. The germline V gene has CDR1 SGHTA and CDR2 FQGNSA. V lost 1 base and J 9 bases, leaving 12 bases between the germline ends. The CDR3 here is CTSSLVRGRSYTF. In DNA, the CDR3 is TGTACCAGCAGCTTAGTACGAGGGCGTAGCTACACCTTC. Using reference TRBV7-2 and TRBJ1-2 for the parts outside the CDR3, the full variable domain is GAGVSQSPSNKVTEKGKDVELRCDPISGHTALYWYRQSLGQGLEFLIYFQGNSAPDKSGLPSDRFSAERTGGSVSTLTIQRTQQEDSAVYLCTSSLVRGRSYTFGSGTRLTVV.

This clonotype occurred once. The junction departs from germline at one end; a sequencing error may be responsible. This chain joins TRBV7-2 and TRBJ2-5; TRBD1 matches at 8 bases. The CDR3 has 15 amino acids. Germline CDR1 SGHTA, CDR2 FQGNSA. The CDR3 DNA reads as TGCGCCAGCAGCCAAGAACAGGGGGTGGGACAGCCCCAGTACTTC. As protein: CASSQEQGVGQPQYF.

The V and J genes are TRBV6-2 or TRBV6-3 and TRBJ1-4, with D possibly being TRBD1 (5 bases). The germline V gene encodes CDR1 MNHEY and CDR2 SVGEGT. CDR3 length: 13 amino acids. V was pared by 6 bases and J by 8 bases, with 13 bases between. CDR3 sequence: CASRRGQEEKLFF. CDR3 nucleotides: TGTGCCAGCAGAAGGGGCCAGGAGGAAAAACTGTTTTTT.

This clonotype was counted many times. The chain has TRBV28 and TRBJ1-1; no definite D call. This CDR3 spans 13 amino acids. With 7 bases removed from V and 0 bases from J, the gap between germline ends came to 9 bases. Germline V CDR1 and CDR2: MDHEN, SYDVKM. The CDR3 DNA follows: TGTGCCAGCACCACACACCTGAACACTGAAGCTTTCTTT. Translating gives CASTTHLNTEAFF.

The chain couples TRBV3-1 to TRBJ2-2; 7 bases fit TRBD1. Germline V gene sequence: CDR1 LGHDT, CDR2 YNNKEL (reference sequence). The CDR3 covers 15 residues. Trimming took 4 bases from V and 5 from J; bases not matched to a gene: 7. CDR3 amino acids: CASSPQGIETGELFF. The CDR3 DNA sequence: TGTGCCAGCAGCCCACAGGGGATAGAAACCGGGGAGCTGTTTTTT.

Points on this clonotype: A much more abundant neighbour one base away suggests this may be a read error. The V and J genes are TRBV20-1 and TRBJ2-7; D gene unclear. The germline V gene has CDR1 DFQATT and CDR2 SNEGSKA (reference sequence). There are 11 residues in the CDR3. This chain's CDR3 is CNAYLKSEQYF. The CDR3, as DNA: TGCAATGCTTACCTTAAGAGCGAGCAGTACTTC.

Concerning this clonotype itself: This sequence may be a read error, since a much larger clone differs from it by one base. This chain joins TRBV6-6 and TRBJ2-2; D is possibly TRBD2 (5 bases). Germline V gene sequence: CDR1 MNHNY, CDR2 SVGAGI (reference sequence). There are 11 residues in the CDR3. In DNA form, the CDR3 reads TGTGCCAGCATAGGGTCCGGGGAGCCGTTTTTT. It encodes CASIGSGEPFF.

The rearrangement links TRBV5-6 to TRBJ1-5, with D possibly TRBD1 on 5 matching bases. V lost 2 bases and J 0 bases, leaving 12 bases between the germline ends. Germline values: CDR1 SGHDT, CDR2 YYEEEE. CDR3 length equals 16 residues. The DNA for the CDR3 is TGTGCCAGCAGCTTAGGGACTGTACATAGCAATCAGCCCCAGCATTTT. Protein sequence: CASSLGTVHSNQPQHF.

The J gene is TRBJ2-2, the V gene TRBV10-3, with D maybe TRBD1 (6 bases). Trimming removed 3 bases from V and 8 bases from J, with 10 bases in between. Germline V gene data show CDR1 as ENHRY and CDR2 as SYGVKD. The CDR3 totals 13 residues. CDR3 residues: CAISEDGTGELFF. DNA for the CDR3: TGTGCCATCAGTGAAGACGGGACAGGGGAGCTGTTTTTT.

The chain links TRBV2 to TRBJ2-2; 9 nucleotides match TRBD1. This CDR3 region has 13 residues. V gave up 8 bases and J gave up 3 bases; unmatched junction bases: 1. CDR1 and CDR2 (germline): SNHLY, FYNNEI. The CDR3 here is CASGQGYTGELFF. DNA of the CDR3: TGTGCCAGCGGACAGGGGTACACCGGGGAGCTGTTTTTT.

This clonotype was seen at least ten times. Sequence at one end of the junction differs from germline and may be a read error. J is TRBJ2-7 and V is TRBV5-1; no definite D call. The CDR3 has 11 residues. Germline CDR1 is SGHRS and CDR2 is YFSETQ. The CDR3 here is CASSSNYEQYF. CDR3 coding DNA: TGTGCCAGCAGCTCAAACTACGAGCAGTACTTC.